The 30 T cell receptor beta chains listed next were all sequenced from one sample in a study of OX40 agonist ivuxolimab in advanced cancers. TCRdb's table, derived via immunoSEQ multiplex PCR, lists solely in-frame clones and lacks some. This table holds about 140,000 clones, roughly 91% found once. The specimen was CD4+ or CD8+ T cells sorted from blood, collected in a trial of the OX40 agonist ivuxolimab. The receptors come from an adult with an advanced solid tumor such as melanoma, head and neck, liver or kidney cancer.

The rearrangement links TRBV5-1 to TRBJ2-1, with 7 bases aligning to TRBD2. Germline V gives CDR1 SGHRS, CDR2 YFSETQ. The V and J ends lost 7 bases and 5 bases, in that order; junction bases with no gene match: 18. The CDR3 is 17 residues long. The CDR3 nucleotides are TGCGCCAGCGGGAAACCCTCGGCGACTAGCCACGACAATGAGCAGTTCTTC. It specifies CASGKPSATSHDNEQFF.

In the case of this clone: Other DNA variants within this sample encode the same CDR3. The chain links TRBV18 to TRBJ2-7, with 10 bases that match TRBD1. The ends lost 6 bases at V and 7 bases at J; junction bases unmatched: 6. There are 13 residues in the CDR3. Germline CDR1 KGHSH, CDR2 LQKENI. The CDR3 here is CASSPGQGGEQYF. The CDR3 nucleotides are TGTGCCAGCTCGCCCGGACAGGGGGGGGAGCAGTACTTC.

The chain is built from TRBV9 and TRBJ2-7, with 7 nucleotides matching TRBD1. Germline CDR1 SGDLS, CDR2 YYNGEE. The CDR3 extends over 14 amino acids. V lost 4 bases to trimming and J lost 3 bases; unmatched junction nucleotides: 7. CDR3 amino acids: CASSQTGQVYEQYF. The CDR3 nucleotides are TGTGCCAGCAGCCAAACAGGACAGGTCTACGAGCAGTACTTC.

J is TRBJ1-1 and V is TRBV7-8; TRBD1 is a possible D gene (6 bases). V was clipped by 1 base and J by 1 base, with 13 bases between them. The germline V gene encodes CDR1 SGHVS and CDR2 FQNEAQ. This CDR3 spans 16 amino acids. CDR3 sequence (DNA): TGTGCCAGCAGCTTAGATGTAGTCAGGGGGAACACTGAAGCTTTCTTT. Translating gives CASSLDVVRGNTEAFF.

V usage is TRBV28 and J usage is TRBJ1-3, with TRBD1 as a possible D gene (6 bases). The CDR3 is 16 amino acids. The V end was cut by 3 bases, the J end by 4 bases, with 16 bases between. Looked up from germline, CDR1 is MDHEN and CDR2 is SYDVKM. The CDR3 loop reads CASSLSPGGSGNTIYF. DNA of the CDR3: TGTGCCAGCAGTTTGAGTCCGGGGGGCTCCGGAAACACCATATATTTT.

The chain recombines TRBV6-5 with TRBJ2-3; the match to TRBD1 covers 7 bases. The CDR3 totals 14 residues. The J segment lost 7 bases and the V segment lost 5 bases, leaving 9 bases of the junction unmatched. Germline V gives CDR1 MNHEY, CDR2 SVGAGI. The CDR3 DNA reads as TGTGCCAGCAGTGCCCACCCGACAGGGTATACGCAGTATTTT. Translated, it gives CASSAHPTGYTQYF.

V is TRBV7-9 and J is TRBJ1-4; 9 positions match TRBD1. CDR1 SEHNR and CDR2 FQNEAQ come from the germline V gene (reference sequence). With V trimmed by 8 bases and J by 0 bases, 7 bases remained unmatched. The CDR3 runs to 16 residues. The CDR3 loop reads CASRRTGDATNEKLFF. CDR3 DNA: TGTGCCAGCCGCCGGACAGGGGACGCAACTAATGAAAAACTGTTTTTT. Full variable domain (missing parts from reference TRBV7-9 and TRBJ1-4): DTGVSQNPRHKITKRGQNVTFRCDPISEHNRLYWYRQTLGQGPEFLTYFQNEAQLEKSRLLSDRFSAERPKGSFSTLEIQRTEQGDSAMYLCASRRTGDATNEKLFFGSGTQLSVL.

This chain links TRBV6-5 with TRBJ1-1; no reliable D call. Germline-derived CDR1 and CDR2 are MNHEY and SVGAGI. V was clipped by 3 bases and J by 6 bases, with 5 bases between them. The CDR3 consists of 11 residues. CDR3 nucleotides: TGTGCCAGCAGTTATTCAGCTGAAGCTTTCTTT. It yields the protein CASSYSAEAFF.

This clone was recorded once. The genes are TRBV2 and TRBJ2-7; D is ambiguous. The germline V gene has CDR1 SNHLY and CDR2 FYNNEI. The CDR3 length is 13 residues. V lost 2 bases and J 3 bases, leaving 8 bases between the germline ends. The CDR3 nucleotides read TGTGCCAGCAGTGAAACAGAGTTCTACGAGCAGTACTTC. Translating it yields CASSETEFYEQYF.

The chain links TRBV5-4 to TRBJ2-5; TRBD2 agrees at 14 bases. The CDR3 totals 15 residues. Germline assignment: CDR1 SGHNT and CDR2 YYREEE (reference sequence). The J segment lost 5 bases and the V segment lost 5 bases, leaving 5 bases of the junction unmatched. CDR3 amino acids: CASSRLAGGPETQYF. In DNA, the CDR3 is TGTGCCAGCAGTCGACTAGCGGGGGGGCCGGAGACCCAGTACTTC.

The rearrangement links TRBV4-1 to TRBJ2-2, with a weak D call TRBD1 (7 bases). V was pared by 3 bases and J by 5 bases, with 13 bases between. Germline values: CDR1 MGHRA, CDR2 YSYEKL. The CDR3 length is 15 residues. This CDR3 is CASSHSTGRTGELFF. The DNA of the CDR3 is TGCGCCAGCAGCCATTCGACAGGGAGGACCGGGGAGCTGTTTTTT.

This chain links TRBV7-9 with TRBJ1-1, with no clear D. CDR1 is SEHNR, CDR2 FQNEAQ, per germline (reference sequence). V was cut by 6 bases and J by 0 bases, with 5 bases left in between. This CDR3 spans 12 amino acids. CDR3 nucleotides: TGTGCCAGCAGATCTATGAACACTGAAGCTTTCTTT. The encoded protein is CASRSMNTEAFF.

The rearrangement joins TRBV29-1 to TRBJ2-5; a weak D match, TRBD2 (6 bases). This CDR3 spans 13 amino acids. V lost 4 bases to trimming and J lost 3 bases, with 12 bases between them. Germline CDR1 SQVTM, CDR2 ANQGSEA. In DNA, the CDR3 is TGCAGCGTTGTATCCCCGGGGGAAGAGACCCAGTACTTC. This translates into CSVVSPGEETQYF.

V and J are TRBV14 and TRBJ1-1; D remains unclear. CDR1 and CDR2 (germline): SGHDN, FVKESK. Trimming took off 3 bases at V and 5 bases at J, with 10 bases between the two ends. This CDR3 spans 13 amino acids. The DNA of the CDR3 is TGTGCCAGCAGCCAGCACCAGAGAACTGAAGCTTTCTTT. Translated, it gives CASSQHQRTEAFF. Together with reference TRBV14 and TRBJ1-1, the CDR3 gives the full variable domain: EAGVTQFPSHSVIEKGQTVTLRCDPISGHDNLYWYRRVMGKEIKFLLHFVKESKQDESGMPNNRFLAERTGGTYSTLKVQPAELEDSGVYFCASSQHQRTEAFFGQGTRLTVV.

The V gene is TRBV6-6, the J gene TRBJ2-2, with D maybe TRBD1 (7 bases). Trimming cost V 6 bases and J 5 bases, with 16 bases left between them. Germline-derived CDR1 and CDR2 are MNHNY and SVGAGI (reference sequence). The CDR3 runs 15 residues. This chain's CDR3 is CASRHPRGATGELFF. The CDR3 DNA reads as TGTGCCAGCAGGCACCCCAGGGGGGCAACCGGGGAGCTGTTTTTT.

The rearrangement links TRBV5-6 to TRBJ2-5; D is undetermined. Trimming left V 3 bases short and J 7 bases short, with 16 bases between. CDR1 is SGHDT and CDR2 is YYEEEE in the germline V gene. This CDR3 has 14 amino acids. The CDR3 loop reads CASSSAAYGGTQYF. The CDR3 coding sequence is TGTGCCAGCAGCTCGGCAGCGTATGGTGGGACCCAGTACTTC.

J is TRBJ2-1 and V is TRBV15; D gene unclear. V was cut by 3 bases and J by 9 bases, with 12 bases left in between. CDR1 is LNHNV, CDR2 YYDKDF, per germline (reference sequence). There are 13 residues in the CDR3. The CDR3: CATSRDLDGEQFF. Written as DNA, the CDR3 is TGTGCCACCAGCAGGGATTTAGACGGTGAGCAGTTCTTC.

This clone was picked up a small number of times. J is TRBJ1-2 and V is TRBV7-9; no reliable D call. Looked up from germline, CDR1 is SEHNR and CDR2 is FQNEAQ (reference sequence). Between the trimmed V and J ends, which lost 1 base and 8 bases, there was a span of 11 bases. The CDR3 runs 13 residues. CDR3 sequence (DNA): TGTGCCAGCAGCTTAGGGGCAGTTGGGGGCTACACCTTC. It encodes CASSLGAVGGYTF. The full variable domain, its missing parts supplied by reference TRBV7-9 and TRBJ1-2, is DTGVSQNPRHKITKRGQNVTFRCDPISEHNRLYWYRQTLGQGPEFLTYFQNEAQLEKSRLLSDRFSAERPKGSFSTLEIQRTEQGDSAMYLCASSLGAVGGYTFGSGTRLTVV.

The chain recombines TRBV27 with TRBJ2-5; 8 bases are a match to TRBD2. Germline V gene data show CDR1 as MNHEY and CDR2 as SMNVEV (reference sequence). The junction had 6 bases not matched to a gene; V was cut back by 6 bases and J by 0 bases. The CDR3 covers 15 residues. CDR3 sequence (DNA): TGTGCCAGCAGGCTCGGGGGGGGGTACCAAGAGACCCAGTACTTC. It encodes CASRLGGGYQETQYF.

The chain combines TRBV18 with TRBJ2-5; D possibly matches TRBD1 or TRBD2 (5 bases each). Deletions cut 0 bases from V and 2 bases from J, with 13 bases between. The CDR3 contains 16 residues. Germline lookup yields CDR1 KGHSH and CDR2 LQKENI. CDR3 amino acids: CASSPPSGRIQETQYF. In DNA form, the CDR3 reads TGTGCCAGCTCACCACCATCGGGACGGATTCAAGAGACCCAGTACTTC.

The CDR3 coding sequence is TGTGCCAGCAGCTTAGCGCTGGGGGTACTCCAACTCCAGCATTTT. Its protein is CASSLALGVLQLQHF. J is TRBJ1-5 and V is TRBV7-2, with D possibly TRBD1 on 5 matching bases. The germline V gene encodes CDR1 SGHTA and CDR2 FQGNSA. This CDR3 comprises 15 residues. Deletions cut 0 bases from V and 12 bases from J, with 18 bases between.

V is TRBV30 and J is TRBJ1-2; tentatively, D is TRBD1 (5 bases). The CDR3 sequence is 13 residues long. Trimming removed 5 bases at V and 0 bases at J, with 10 bases between. Per the germline V gene, CDR1 is GTSNPN and CDR2 is SVGIG (reference sequence). DNA of the CDR3: TGTGCCTGGGACCGGGGCCCTAACTATGGCTACACCTTC. Translation: CAWDRGPNYGYTF.

The chain combines TRBV5-1 with TRBJ2-1; 7 bases map to TRBD2. CDR3 length equals 15 residues. J gave up 9 bases and V 1 base, and 10 bases lay outside the gene matches. Germline V gene lookup returns CDR1 SGHRS and CDR2 YFSETQ. In nucleotides, the CDR3 is TGCGCCAGCAGCTTGAGTCGACTAGCCGTCGGTGAGCAGTTCTTC. The encoded protein is CASSLSRLAVGEQFF.

This clone was detected only once. V usage is TRBV10-3 and J usage is TRBJ2-2; D unclear. Germline CDR1 is ENHRY and CDR2 is SYGVKD. The CDR3 runs to 11 residues. V lost 7 bases, J lost 8 bases, and 8 bases lay in between. The CDR3 coding sequence is TGTGCCATCATTTCCGGTGGGGAGCTGTTTTTT. Translation: CAIISGGELFF.

The V gene is TRBV11-2, the J gene TRBJ2-3, with D unresolved. Germline V gives CDR1 SGHAT, CDR2 FQNNGV. V lost 1 base, J lost 3 bases, and 14 bases lay in between. This CDR3 spans 16 amino acids. The CDR3 coding sequence is TGTGCCAGCAGCTTAGCTCTCCAGCTGCTTACAGATACGCAGTATTTT. Protein: CASSLALQLLTDTQYF.

To note about this clone: Other DNA sequences from this sample encode an identical CDR3 as well. The DNA of the CDR3 is TGTGCCAGCAGCCCGCCGGGACGGAGTAATGAAAAACTGTTTTTT. Its translation: CASSPPGRSNEKLFF. The chain is built from TRBV4-2 and TRBJ1-4, with a possible D match to TRBD1 (5 bases). From germline, CDR1 is LGHNA and CDR2 YNFKEQ. The length of the CDR3 is 15 residues. With 4 bases removed from V and 4 bases from J, the gap between germline ends came to 13 bases.

This chain connects TRBV18 to TRBJ2-5; D is perhaps TRBD1 (5 bases). This CDR3 region has 15 residues. Germline assignment: CDR1 KGHSH and CDR2 LQKENI. V was cut by 2 bases and J by 5 bases, with 15 bases left in between. In DNA, the CDR3 is TGTGCCAGCTCACCAAAGGTCGGCAGGGCCGAGACCCAGTACTTC. Amino acid sequence: CASSPKVGRAETQYF.

The chain links TRBV28 to TRBJ1-2; TRBD1 matches 8 bases. The CDR3 has 13 residues. V lost 2 bases and J lost 5; bases outside the gene matches: 1. The germline CDR1 and CDR2 sequences are MDHEN and SYDVKM. CDR3 DNA sequence: TGTGCCAGCAGTTTAGACAGGGGATATGGCTACACCTTC. Translation: CASSLDRGYGYTF.

This clone is a singleton in its sample. This chain joins TRBV7-3 and TRBJ2-2; TRBD2 aligns across 12 bases. With 4 bases clipped from V and 4 bases from J, the junction kept 1 base outside the gene matches. CDR1 and CDR2 (germline): SGHTA, FQGTGA. The CDR3 length is 15 residues. For the CDR3, the DNA is TGTGCCAGCAGCTCGGGACTAGCGGGCACCGGGGAGCTGTTTTTT. This gives the protein CASSSGLAGTGELFF. The variable domain in full, completed from reference TRBV7-3 and TRBJ2-2, reads GAGVSQTPSNKVTEKGKYVELRCDPISGHTALYWYRQSLGQGPEFLIYFQGTGAADDSGLPNDRFFAVRPEGSVSTLKIQRTERGDSAVYLCASSSGLAGTGELFFGEGSRLTVL.

A single count supports this clone. Written as DNA, the CDR3 is TGTGCCAGCAGCTTACGGGAACGGGGGGGCCCGCTCGAGCAGTACTTC. Amino acids: CASSLRERGGPLEQYF. This chain joins TRBV13 and TRBJ2-5; 8 bases fit TRBD2. The J call may be wrong; the DNA end is better matched by TRBJ2-7. The CDR3 has 16 residues. Per germline, CDR1 PRHDT and CDR2 FYEKMQ (reference sequence).